The 26 T cell receptor beta chains in this list originate from one sample, sequenced in a study of T cells expressing NK-cell markers. From the 5' RACE reads, TCRdb lists one entry per CDR3 protein and no DNA. The sample totals about 550,000 distinct CDR3 sequences; its top ten clones hold approximately 3.6%. Sequencing was carried out using blood T cells: a sorted CD56 or NKG2C T cell subset, CD4+ or CD8+ T cells, or bulk PBMC T cells (not recorded which). These receptors were obtained from a man between 18 and 29 years old in good health.

The J gene is TRBJ1-5, the V gene TRBV6-5. Germline-derived CDR1 and CDR2 are MNHEY and SVGAGI. The CDR3 is 17 amino acids. The CDR3 region is CASSYSSAGDSNQPQHF.

V and J are TRBV5-1 and TRBJ1-5; the D gene TCRdb calls, TRBD1, cannot be checked with no DNA. CDR1 is SGHRS and CDR2 is YFSETQ in the germline V gene. The CDR3 totals 15 residues. The CDR3 region is CASRLGTGDGQPQHF. Filled out from reference TRBV5-1 and TRBJ1-5, the complete variable domain reads KAGVTQTPRYLIKTRGQQVTLSCSPISGHRSVSWYQQTPGQGLQFLFEYFSETQRNKGNFPGRFSGRQFSNSRSEMNVSTLELGDSALYLCASRLGTGDGQPQHFGDGTRLSIL.

The chain employs TRBV19 and TRBJ2-1; TCRdb's D call, TRBD1, is unchecked because there is no DNA. The CDR3 has 15 residues. CDR1 LNHDA and CDR2 SQIVND come from the germline V gene (reference sequence). This CDR3 is CASSSFRDRVNEQFF. Full variable domain (outside the CDR3, taken from reference TRBV19 and TRBJ2-1): DGGITQSPKYLFRKEGQNVTLSCEQNLNHDAMYWYRQDPGQGLRLIYYSQIVNDFQKGDIAEGYSVSREKKESFPLTVTSAQKNPTAFYLCASSSFRDRVNEQFFGPGTRLTVL.

The chain links TRBV3-1 to TRBJ2-1; TCRdb's D call of TRBD2 is untestable without DNA. The CDR3 is made up of 14 amino acids. CDR1 LGHDT and CDR2 YNNKEL come from the germline V gene (reference sequence). CDR3 amino acids: CASSPPGTNYEQFF.

This chain connects TRBV9 to TRBJ2-7; TCRdb returns TRBD2, unconfirmable since there is no DNA. Per the germline V gene, CDR1 is SGDLS and CDR2 is YYNGEE. There are 12 residues in the CDR3. The CDR3 sequence: CASSAALGEQYF.

The chain recombines TRBV20-1 with TRBJ2-1; with no DNA, the TCRdb D assignment of TRBD1 cannot be verified. Per the germline V gene, CDR1 is DFQATT and CDR2 is SNEGSKA (reference sequence). This CDR3 contains 15 residues. CDR3 sequence reads: CSAGGAGTLYNEQFF.

The V gene is TRBV6-2 or TRBV6-3, the J gene TRBJ2-7; TCRdb lists TRBD2, though no DNA is available to test this call. Germline V lookup: CDR1 MNHEY, CDR2 SVGEGT. The length of the CDR3 is 15 residues. The CDR3 sequence: CASSASGLVTGWQYF.

The J gene is TRBJ2-7, the V gene TRBV28. Germline-derived CDR1 and CDR2 are MDHEN and SYDVKM. There are 12 residues in the CDR3. CDR3: CASSPLLYEQYF.

V is TRBV12-3 or TRBV12-4 and J is TRBJ2-1; TCRdb's D call of TRBD1 is untestable without DNA. The CDR3 is 13 residues long. This CDR3 reads CASSPGVWNEQFF.

The V gene is TRBV2, the J gene TRBJ2-7; TCRdb indicates TRBD2, and absent DNA this call remains unverified. Germline V gene data show CDR1 as SNHLY and CDR2 as FYNNEI. The CDR3 runs to 14 residues. The CDR3 sequence: CASRGRLTSYEQYF.

V usage is TRBV12-3 or TRBV12-4 and J usage is TRBJ1-2. The length of the CDR3 is 14 residues. The CDR3 region is CASSPQSGFYGYTF.

The V call is TRBV5-1, the J call TRBJ1-2; TCRdb names TRBD1, which stays unverified in the absence of DNA. CDR1 SGHRS and CDR2 YFSETQ come from the germline V gene. The CDR3 has 13 amino acids. The CDR3 reads CASSRDRVYGYTF.

This chain links TRBV20-1 with TRBJ2-1; TCRdb lists TRBD2, though no DNA is available to test this call. CDR3 length: 15 residues. Germline CDR1 reads DFQATT; CDR2 reads SNEGSKA (reference sequence). CDR3 protein: CSASTGLAGGSEQFF.

This chain uses TRBV28 with TRBJ1-4; TCRdb's D gene call, TRBD1, goes unchecked for lack of DNA. CDR3 length: 14 amino acids. Germline V CDR1 and CDR2: MDHEN, SYDVKM. CDR3 loop: CASTTTLRDEKLFF.

The chain combines TRBV29-1 with TRBJ2-5. Germline-derived CDR1 and CDR2 are SQVTM and ANQGSEA. The CDR3 sequence is 14 residues long. CDR3 amino acids: CSVYSGWDQETQYF.

The V call is TRBV6-2 or TRBV6-3, the J call TRBJ1-1. CDR1 MNHEY and CDR2 SVGEGT come from the germline V gene. This CDR3 region has 12 residues. CDR3 region: CASSVVHTEAFF.

The gene calls are TRBV12-3 or TRBV12-4 and TRBJ2-7; TCRdb calls TRBD1, which cannot be checked without DNA. The CDR3 is 17 amino acids. The CDR3 protein is CASGGERGSYSGYEQYF.

The gene calls are TRBV15 and TRBJ2-3; no DNA is available, so the TRBD2 call from TCRdb remains unchecked. Germline V gene sequence: CDR1 LNHNV, CDR2 YYDKDF (reference sequence). The CDR3 contains 20 residues. The CDR3 loop is CATSAGWRTSGRALGDTQYF.

The gene calls are TRBV5-1 and TRBJ2-6; TCRdb's D call of TRBD1 is untestable without DNA. The germline V gene encodes CDR1 SGHRS and CDR2 YFSETQ. This CDR3 contains 19 residues. The CDR3 sequence: CASSPRTVQTPSGANVLTF.

The chain has TRBV7-3 and TRBJ2-5; the TCRdb call, TRBD2, lacks DNA for checking. The CDR3 loop spans 13 amino acids. Germline values: CDR1 SGHTA, CDR2 FQGTGA. CDR3 region: CASSSGSSETQYF.

The V call is TRBV6-5, the J call TRBJ2-1; with no DNA, the TCRdb D assignment of TRBD2 cannot be verified. CDR3 size: 11 residues. The germline V gene encodes CDR1 MNHEY and CDR2 SVGAGI. The CDR3 sequence is CASRGGIEQFF.

V usage is TRBV20-1 and J usage is TRBJ2-1. The CDR3 is 15 residues long. Germline-derived CDR1 and CDR2 are DFQATT and SNEGSKA (reference sequence). CDR3 sequence reads: CSASLGLGAYNEQFF.

The chain has TRBV20-1 and TRBJ2-5; lacking DNA, the TRBD2 call made by TCRdb goes unchecked. The CDR3 extends over 15 amino acids. CDR1 is DFQATT, CDR2 SNEGSKA, per germline (reference sequence). This CDR3 reads CSAKRLAGARETQYF.

This chain joins TRBV19 and TRBJ1-5; TCRdb lists TRBD1, though no DNA is available to test this call. In germline, CDR1 is LNHDA, CDR2 SQIVND (reference sequence). The length of the CDR3 is 16 residues. The chain's CDR3 is CASSIARGFDNQPQHF.

The rearrangement uses TRBV25-1 and TRBJ2-6. Per the germline V gene, CDR1 is MGHDK and CDR2 is SYGVNS. CDR3 length: 15 residues. The CDR3: CASSDWGSGANVLTF. Full variable domain (rest looked up from reference TRBV25-1 and TRBJ2-6): EADIYQTPRYLVIGTGKKITLECSQTMGHDKMYWYQQDPGMELHLIHYSYGVNSTEKGDLSSESTVSRIRTEHFPLTLESARPSHTSQYLCASSDWGSGANVLTFGAGSRLTVL.

The gene calls are TRBV20-1 and TRBJ1-5; TCRdb's assignment of TRBD1 cannot be checked, as there is no DNA. The CDR3 runs to 15 residues. Germline assignment: CDR1 DFQATT and CDR2 SNEGSKA (reference sequence). CDR3 amino acids: CSARADRVFNQPQHF.